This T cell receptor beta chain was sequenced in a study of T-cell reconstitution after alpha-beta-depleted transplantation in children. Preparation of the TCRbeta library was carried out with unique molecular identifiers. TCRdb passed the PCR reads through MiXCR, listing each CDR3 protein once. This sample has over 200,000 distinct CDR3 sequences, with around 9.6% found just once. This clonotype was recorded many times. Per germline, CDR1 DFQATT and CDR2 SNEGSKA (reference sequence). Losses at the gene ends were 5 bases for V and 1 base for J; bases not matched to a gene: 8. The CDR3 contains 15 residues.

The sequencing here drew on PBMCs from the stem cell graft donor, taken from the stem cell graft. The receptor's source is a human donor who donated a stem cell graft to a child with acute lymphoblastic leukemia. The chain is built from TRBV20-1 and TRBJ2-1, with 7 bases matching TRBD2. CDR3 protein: CSAARDYGSYNEQFF. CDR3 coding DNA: TGCAGTGCTGCCCGGGACTATGGGTCCTACAATGAGCAGTTCTTC.